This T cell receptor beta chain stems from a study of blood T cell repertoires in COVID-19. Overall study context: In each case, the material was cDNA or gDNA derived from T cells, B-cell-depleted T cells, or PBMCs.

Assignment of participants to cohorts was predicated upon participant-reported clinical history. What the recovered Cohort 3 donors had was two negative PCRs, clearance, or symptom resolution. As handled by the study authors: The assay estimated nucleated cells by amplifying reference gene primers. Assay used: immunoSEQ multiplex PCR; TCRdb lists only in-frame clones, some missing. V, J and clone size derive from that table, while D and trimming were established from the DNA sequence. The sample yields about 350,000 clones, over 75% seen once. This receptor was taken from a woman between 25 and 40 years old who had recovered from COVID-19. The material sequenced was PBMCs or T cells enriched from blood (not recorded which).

CDR3 DNA: TGTGCCAGCAGCCAAGGACTTACCGGGTGGAATGAGCAGTTCTTC. This translates into CASSQGLTGWNEQFF. The chain couples TRBV16 to TRBJ2-1; maybe TRBD2 (5 bases). Germline V gene sequence: CDR1 KGHSY, CDR2 FQNENV. V lost 2 bases and J lost 7, with 15 bases in between. There are 15 residues in the CDR3. Filled out from reference TRBV16 and TRBJ2-1, the complete variable domain reads GEEVAQTPKHLVRGEGQKAKLYCAPIKGHSYVFWYQQVLKNEFKFLISFQNENVFDETGMPKERFSAKCLPNSPCSLEIQATKLEDSAVYFCASSQGLTGWNEQFFGPGTRLTVL.